This record covers a single TCR beta chain. No antigen is known for it. With V trimmed by 4 bases and J by 3 bases, 6 bases remained unmatched. There are 14 residues in the CDR3. Germline V gives CDR1 SGDLS, CDR2 YYNGEE. These data originate in a study of shared clonotypes between healthy human individuals. On the study more broadly: Researchers assigned three CD4 naive, three CD4 memory, two CD8 naive and one CD8 memory plate to each donor.

TCRdb's copy holds only in-frame clones and misses some; the assay was immunoSEQ multiplex PCR. This repertoire shows about 1,800,000 clones, about 95% found once; its top ten account for 1.2%. Naive CD8 cells lacked CD45RO and underwent positive selection for CCR7, leaving out terminally differentiated effector memory CD45RA+ cells. Study-level results: Several donors showed sharing of roughly 5% of naive CD4 clonotypes. It was the non-shared clonotypes that had lower generation probabilities than clonotypes shared by all four donors. The authors expected sequencing depth to affect clonotype sharing among donors.

The sequenced material came from naive CD8+ T cells sorted from blood. This receptor was identified in a man younger than 35 in good health. This sequence joins TRBV9 and TRBJ1-1; 7 bases are shared with TRBD1. The DNA of the CDR3 is TGTGCCAGCAGCACCGGGACAGTCGACACTGAAGCTTTCTTT. This translates into CASSTGTVDTEAFF.